This T cell receptor beta chain was captured by sequencing in a study of blood T cell repertoires in COVID-19 (TCRdb year 2020). General notes on the study: The collaborator samples originated in the United States, Italy and Spain and spanned the acute and convalescent phases of COVID-19. The material from the prospective study consisted of cDNA or gDNA derived from T cells, B-cell-depleted T cells, or PBMCs. A de-identified subject ID, COVID-19 status, age in years and sex were almost always included in the sample metadata. Samples were obtained from the ongoing ImmuneRACE study (first 160 participants) and from 1,254 subjects provided by 6 global collaborators. The repertoires were released in a freely available public database intended as a resource for research on the immune response to SARS-CoV-2. The dataset comprised deeply sampled blood TCRbeta repertoires from subjects exposed to, actively infected with, or recovered from COVID-19. Where HLA class I and class II types were available, the types were taken from metadata supplied by the sample provider, not from assay-based typing. The paper as a whole reports these results and caveats: The amount of clinical and demographic metadata varied by source and participant and was provided uncurated.

About this clone itself: What this receptor recognizes is not known. The sample holds no much larger clone one base away, and base qualities are not on file.

One collaborating source in Seattle enrolled patients during active infection and followed them longitudinally through the course of disease. The collaborating institutions used their own protocols to collect whole blood in K2EDTA tubes. Collaborator samples were shipped for TCRbeta analysis as frozen whole blood, isolated PBMCs, or DNA extracted from either sample type. The CDR3 measures 14 amino acids from cysteine to phenylalanine. Just the 42-base CDR3 DNA is kept, in frame starting at base 1. The junction shows trimming of 3 bases on V and 5 bases on J, and the gene matches do not reach 1 base of it. CDR1 and CDR2, looked up from the germline V gene, are ENHRY and SYGVKD. The immunoSEQ Assay, a bias-controlled multiplex PCR, was used to amplify TCRbeta CDR3 regions from genomic DNA. In the original analysis: Nucleated cell counts per sample were estimated from amplification of reference gene primers within the assay. Sequence reads were collapsed and filtered to measure the absolute abundance of every unique TCRbeta CDR3 rearrangement. For each sample, productive Simpson clonality was calculated as the square root of Simpson's diversity index over productive rearrangements. As stored in TCRdb, this immuneACCESS dataset retains in-frame rearrangements with V and J assigned. A fraction of the clones does not appear; measured against another copy, unresolved V genes explain less than half of the discrepancy, and the remainder lacks a known reason. V, J and clone size were drawn from that table, and D and trimming were deduced from the DNA. The sample includes more than 300,000 clones, with around 86% observed a single time. The ten largest clones capture under 6.5% of the sample.

Sequenced input: peripheral blood. The chain couples TRBV10-3 to TRBJ2-2, with TRBD1 identical over 9 junction bases. This receptor was obtained from a woman in her 50s with COVID-19, enrolled during active disease. The CDR3 has the sequence CAISEQGATGELFF. The DNA sequence is TGTGCCATCAGTGAACAGGGGGCTACCGGGGAGCTGTTTTTT.